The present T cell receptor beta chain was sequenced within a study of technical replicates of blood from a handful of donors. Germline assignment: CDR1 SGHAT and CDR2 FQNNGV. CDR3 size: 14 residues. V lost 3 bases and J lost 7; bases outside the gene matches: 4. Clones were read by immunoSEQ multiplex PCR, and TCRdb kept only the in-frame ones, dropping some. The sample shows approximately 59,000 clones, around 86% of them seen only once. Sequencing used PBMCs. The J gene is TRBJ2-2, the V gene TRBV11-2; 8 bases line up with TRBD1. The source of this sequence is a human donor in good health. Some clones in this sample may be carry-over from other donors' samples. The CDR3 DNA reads TGTGCCAGCAGCTTCAACAGGGGGTTCGGGGAGCTGTTTTTT. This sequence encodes CASSFNRGFGELFF.